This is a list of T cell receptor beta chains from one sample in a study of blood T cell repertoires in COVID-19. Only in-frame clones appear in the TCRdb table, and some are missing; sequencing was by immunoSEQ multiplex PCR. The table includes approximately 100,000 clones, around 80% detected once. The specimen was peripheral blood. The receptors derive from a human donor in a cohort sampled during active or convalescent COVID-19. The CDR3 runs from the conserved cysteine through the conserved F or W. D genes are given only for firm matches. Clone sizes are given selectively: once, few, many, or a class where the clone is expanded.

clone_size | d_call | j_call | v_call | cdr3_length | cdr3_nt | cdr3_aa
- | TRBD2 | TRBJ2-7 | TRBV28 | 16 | TGTGCCAGCAGTTTCCCAACTAGCGGGAGGCCCTACGAGCAGTACTTC | CASSFPTSGRPYEQYF
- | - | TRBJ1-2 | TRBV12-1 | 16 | TGTGCCAGCAGCTCCATAGGGGCCAGGGACTACTATGGCTACACCTTC | CASSSIGARDYYGYTF
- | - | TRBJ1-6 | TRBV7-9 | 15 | TGTGCCAGCAGGCCTCCAACAGACTATAATTCACCCCTCCACTTT | CASRPPTDYNSPLHF
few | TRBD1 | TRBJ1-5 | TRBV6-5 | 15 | TGTGCCAGCAGTAGGACAGGGGGCGCCGAACAGCCCCAGCATTTT | CASSRTGGAEQPQHF
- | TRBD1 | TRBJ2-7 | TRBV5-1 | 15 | TGCGCCAGCAGCTTGAGGGGGACAGGTCCGCGCGAGCAGTACTTC | CASSLRGTGPREQYF
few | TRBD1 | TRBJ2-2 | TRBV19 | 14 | TGTGCCAGTACCCGGGACAGAAACACCGGGGAGCTGTTTTTT | CASTRDRNTGELFF
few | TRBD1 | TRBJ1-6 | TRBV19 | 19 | TGTGCCAGTAGTAGCCCCTCCGGGACAGGGGGATGGAATAATTCACCCCTCCACTTT | CASSSPSGTGGWNNSPLHF
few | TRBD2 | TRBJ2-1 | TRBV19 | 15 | TGTGCCAGTAGCAAGGGACTAGCGGGAGGTAATGAGCAGTTCTTC | CASSKGLAGGNEQFF
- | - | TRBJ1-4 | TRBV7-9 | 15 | TGTGCCAGCAGCCCGACGGGGGTTTATCATGAAAAACTGTTTTTT | CASSPTGVYHEKLFF
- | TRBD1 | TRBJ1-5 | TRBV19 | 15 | TGTGCCAGTAGTTCTTCGGGACAGTACAATCAGCCCCAGCATTTT | CASSSSGQYNQPQHF
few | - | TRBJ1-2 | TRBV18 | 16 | TGTGCCAGCTCCCTCGTCACCGGGACACCTAACTATGGCTACACCTTC | CASSLVTGTPNYGYTF
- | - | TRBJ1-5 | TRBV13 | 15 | TGTGCCAGCAGCTTGAGTTCAGCGCTCAATCAGCCCCAGCATTTT | CASSLSSALNQPQHF
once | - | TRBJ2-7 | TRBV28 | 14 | TGTGCCAGACCGCAGGCCCAGTCCGAGGGCGAGCAGTACTTC | CARPQAQSEGEQYF
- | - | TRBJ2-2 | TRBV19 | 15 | TGTGCCAGTAGCCCCGGGACATTCCTCACCGGGGAGCTGTTTTTT | CASSPGTFLTGELFF
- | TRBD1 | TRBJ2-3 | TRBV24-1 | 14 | TGTGCCACCAGCTGGCAGGGGGAAGCAGATACGCAGTATTTT | CATSWQGEADTQYF
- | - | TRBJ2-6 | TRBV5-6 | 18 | TGTGCCAGCAGCTTGGCCCCAGGGCGTTGGTCCGGGGCCAACGTCCTGACTTTC | CASSLAPGRWSGANVLTF
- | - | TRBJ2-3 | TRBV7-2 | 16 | TGTGCCAGCAGCTTTAGGGGCCGCCCCCGAGCAGATACGCAGTATTTT | CASSFRGRPRADTQYF
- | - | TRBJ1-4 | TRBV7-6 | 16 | TGTGCCAGCAGCTCTACCTCCTGGACAGTTAATGAAAAACTGTTTTTT | CASSSTSWTVNEKLFF
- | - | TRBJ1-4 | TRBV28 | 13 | TGTGCCAGCAGTTCACAGGAAAATGAAAAACTGTTTTTT | CASSSQENEKLFF
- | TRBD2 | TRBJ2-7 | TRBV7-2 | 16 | TGTGCCAGCAGCTTAGCGCGGGGGGGTCGGAGGTGGGAGCAGTACTTC | CASSLARGGRRWEQYF
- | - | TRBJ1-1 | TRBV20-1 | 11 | TGCAGTGCTAGAGGAAACATTGGAGCTTTCTTT | CSARGNIGAFF
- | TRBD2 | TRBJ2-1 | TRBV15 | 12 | TGTGCCACCAGCAGTCGGGGGGTCGAGCAGTTCTTC | CATSSRGVEQFF
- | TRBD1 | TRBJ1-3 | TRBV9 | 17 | TGTGCCAGCAGCGTAGACCCCATGACAGGGACTGGAAACACCATATATTTT | CASSVDPMTGTGNTIYF
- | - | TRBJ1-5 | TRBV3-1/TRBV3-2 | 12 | TGTGCCAGCAGCCATGTCGGTCAGCCCCAGCATTTT | CASSHVGQPQHF
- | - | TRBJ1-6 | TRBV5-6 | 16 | TGTGCCAGCAGCTTGCACCGAGGCGGGTATAATTCACCCCTCCACTTT | CASSLHRGGYNSPLHF
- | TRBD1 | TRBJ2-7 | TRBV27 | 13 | TGTGCCAGCAGTTACGGGACAGGGAACGAGCAGTACTTC | CASSYGTGNEQYF
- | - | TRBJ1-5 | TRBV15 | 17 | TGTGCCACCAGCAGAGCAACAGGAGAACGGAGCAATCAGCCCCAGCATTTT | CATSRATGERSNQPQHF
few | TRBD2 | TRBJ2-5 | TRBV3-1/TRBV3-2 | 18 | TGTGCCAGCAGCCGGGGGACTAGCGGGGGGATCCTAAAGAAGACCCAGTACTTC | CASSRGTSGGILKKTQYF
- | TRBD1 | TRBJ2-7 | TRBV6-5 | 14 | TGTGCCACTATCGTAGGGACAGGGATCAACGAGCAGTACTTC | CATIVGTGINEQYF
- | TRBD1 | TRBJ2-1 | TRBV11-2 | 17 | TGTGCCAGCAGCCGAACCTACGGACAGGGGGCCTACAATGAGCAGTTCTTC | CASSRTYGQGAYNEQFF
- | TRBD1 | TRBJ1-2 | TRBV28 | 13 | TGTGCCAGCAGTTCCCAGACAGGGATCGGCTACACCTTC | CASSSQTGIGYTF
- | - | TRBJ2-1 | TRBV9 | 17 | TGTGCCAGCAGCGGAATCTTCTCCGGGACTTCCTACAATGAGCAGTTCTTC | CASSGIFSGTSYNEQFF
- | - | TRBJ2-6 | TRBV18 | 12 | TGTGCCAGCTCCGACAGGCTCAACGTCCTGACTTTC | CASSDRLNVLTF
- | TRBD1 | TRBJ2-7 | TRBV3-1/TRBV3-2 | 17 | TGTGCCAGCAGCCATTCCGACAGGGAAATTTATATCTACGAGCAGTACTTC | CASSHSDREIYIYEQYF
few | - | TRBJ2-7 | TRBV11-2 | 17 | TGTGCCAGCAGCCGAACCGGGACACACCAAACAACCTACGAGCAGTACTTC | CASSRTGTHQTTYEQYF
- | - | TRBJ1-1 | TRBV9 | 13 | TGTGCCAGCAACACGGGGGGGTCTCCTGAAGCTTTCTTT | CASNTGGSPEAFF
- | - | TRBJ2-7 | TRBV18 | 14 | TGTGCCAGCTCACCAGGGGCAGGGTTGGGCGAGCAGTACTTC | CASSPGAGLGEQYF
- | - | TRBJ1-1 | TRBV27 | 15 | TGTGCCAGCAGTTTAGGTTGGGAGATGAACACTGAAGCTTTCTTT | CASSLGWEMNTEAFF
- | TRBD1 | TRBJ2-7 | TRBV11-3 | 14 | TGTGCCAGCAGCTCTTCGACAGGGTTCCACGAGCAGTACTTC | CASSSSTGFHEQYF
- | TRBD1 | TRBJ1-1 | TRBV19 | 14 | TGTGCCAGCCATAGGGGACAGCCGAACACTGAAGCTTTCTTT | CASHRGQPNTEAFF
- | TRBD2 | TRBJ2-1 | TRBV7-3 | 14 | TGTGCCAGCAGCCCTACGGGACTAGCAATTGAGAAGTTCTTC | CASSPTGLAIEKFF
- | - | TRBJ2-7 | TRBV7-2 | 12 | TGTGCCAGCAGCTTAGTTTTCTTCGAGCAGTACTTC | CASSLVFFEQYF
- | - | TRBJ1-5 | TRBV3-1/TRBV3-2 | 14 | TGTGCCAGCAGCCAAGATCTCGTCAATCAGCCCCAGCATTTT | CASSQDLVNQPQHF
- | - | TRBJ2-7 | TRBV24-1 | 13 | TGTGCCACCAGTGATCAGGACTTGCGTAGACAGTACTTC | CATSDQDLRRQYF
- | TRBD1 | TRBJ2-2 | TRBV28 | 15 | TGTGCCAGCAGTCTAGGACAGGTCAACACCGGGGAGCTGTTTTTT | CASSLGQVNTGELFF
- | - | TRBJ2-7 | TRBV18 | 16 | TGTGCCAGCTCACCCCAGGGAAACAGCTGGACCTACGAGCAGTACTTC | CASSPQGNSWTYEQYF
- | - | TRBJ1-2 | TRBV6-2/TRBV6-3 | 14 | TGTGCCAGCAGTTCCTACGATTTTAACTATGGCTACACCTTC | CASSSYDFNYGYTF
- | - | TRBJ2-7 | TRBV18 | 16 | TGTGCCAGCTCCCAACACGCCGGGGACTCTACCTACGAGCAGTACTTC | CASSQHAGDSTYEQYF
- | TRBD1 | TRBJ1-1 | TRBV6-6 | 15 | TGTGCCAGCAGTTACTTGGGACAGGGGGTCACTGAAGCTTTCTTT | CASSYLGQGVTEAFF
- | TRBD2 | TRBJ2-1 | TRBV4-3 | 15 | TGCGCCAGCAGAGGCGGACTAGCGGGATTGAATGAGCAGTTCTTC | CASRGGLAGLNEQFF
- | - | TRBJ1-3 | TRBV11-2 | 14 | TGTGCCAGCAGCCCGGACAGCTCTGGAAACACCATATATTTT | CASSPDSSGNTIYF
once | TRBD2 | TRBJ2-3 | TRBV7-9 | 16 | TGTGCCAGCAGCCCCTCGGGGGGTCCTCTTCAAGATACGCAGTATTTT | CASSPSGGPLQDTQYF
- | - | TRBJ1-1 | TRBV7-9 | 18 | TGTGCCAGCAGCCCGAGTGTCGGGGGAAGGAAATCGAACACTGAAGCTTTCTTT | CASSPSVGGRKSNTEAFF
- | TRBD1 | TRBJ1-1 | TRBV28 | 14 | TGTGCCAGCAGGACAGGGGGGACACACACTGAAGCTTTCTTT | CASRTGGTHTEAFF
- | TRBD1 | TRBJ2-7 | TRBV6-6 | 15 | TGTGCCAGCAGAGATCCCCGGGACAGGTTCTACGAGCAGTACTTC | CASRDPRDRFYEQYF
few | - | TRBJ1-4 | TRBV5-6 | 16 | TGTGCCAGCAGCTTGGCCAATTTAGTACGGAATGAAAAACTGTTTTTT | CASSLANLVRNEKLFF